This TCR beta chain was retrieved from a study of OX40 agonist ivuxolimab in advanced cancers. General study points: Patients with a partial response at 0.1-3.0 mg/kg had among the lowest clonal expansion. A proportion of nonresponders additionally exhibited low normalized T-cell clonal expansion.

Of note for this clone: The antigen remains unidentified.

With autoimmune disease history or systemic immunosuppression, patients were excluded. Blood samples were obtained at baseline, cycle 4 day 1, and cycle 7 day 1. Only in-frame clones appear in the TCRdb table, and some are missing; sequencing was by immunoSEQ multiplex PCR. The table lists about 45,000 clones, more than 75% of them singletons. This receptor was taken from an adult with an advanced solid tumor such as melanoma, head and neck, liver or kidney cancer. Sequencing used CD4+ or CD8+ T cells sorted from blood, obtained in a trial of the OX40 agonist ivuxolimab.

This CDR3 reads CASSSTVDNQPQHF. Here the CDR3 DNA reads TGTGCCAGTAGCTCGACAGTGGATAATCAGCCCCAGCATTTT. V gene TRBV19 combines with J gene TRBJ1-5; TRBD1 might be the D (5 bases). Looked up from germline, CDR1 is LNHDA and CDR2 is SQIVND (reference sequence). The CDR3 runs 14 residues. Trimming took off 6 bases at V and 4 bases at J, with 13 bases between the two ends.